This is a list of T cell receptor beta chains from one sample in a study of T cells after yellow fever vaccination. MiXCR, applied by TCRdb to the 5' RACE reads, yields one record per CDR3 protein. The repertoire has 200,000 to 300,000 distinct CDR3 sequences, over 10% of them found once; the top ten carry 0.4% to 0.55%. This sample comprised CD4+ T cells sorted from PBMCs, obtained 45 days after the yellow fever booster vaccination. These receptors were collected from a man aged 30-40 years who received the YFV17D yellow fever vaccine. Both conserved end residues are part of each CDR3. A D gene is named only where the DNA matches it firmly. A row's size may be missing; if present it is once, few, many or a size class.

D gene: TRBD1; clone size: NA; J gene: TRBJ2-3; V gene: TRBV5-1; CDR3 DNA: TGCGCCAGCAGCCCTGGAGACAGGGACACAGATACGCAGTATTTT; CDR3 protein: CASSPGDRDTDTQYF
D gene: NA; clone size: NA; J gene: TRBJ2-7; V gene: TRBV30; CDR3 DNA: TGTGCCTGGGGAGGAGGATCCTACGAGCAGTACTTC; CDR3 protein: CAWGGGSYEQYF
D gene: TRBD2; clone size: many; J gene: TRBJ2-1; V gene: TRBV5-1; CDR3 DNA: TGCGCCAGCAGCTTTAGAGGTTTGCTAGCGGGAGACGTGGTACACAATGAGCAGTTCTTC; CDR3 protein: CASSFRGLLAGDVVHNEQFF
D gene: NA; clone size: NA; J gene: TRBJ2-2; V gene: TRBV20-1; CDR3 DNA: TGCAGTGCCCACGTCACCCGGGCCGGGGAGCTGTTTTTT; CDR3 protein: CSAHVTRAGELFF
D gene: NA; clone size: few; J gene: TRBJ2-3; V gene: TRBV6-5; CDR3 DNA: TGTGCCAGCAGTCCACGAGGTGGTACGCAGTATTTT; CDR3 protein: CASSPRGGTQYF
D gene: TRBD2; clone size: few; J gene: TRBJ2-5; V gene: TRBV5-5; CDR3 DNA: TGTGCCAGCAGCTTCCGCGGGAGTTCGGGGGAGACCCAGTACTTC; CDR3 protein: CASSFRGSSGETQYF
D gene: NA; clone size: few; J gene: TRBJ2-5; V gene: TRBV5-1; CDR3 DNA: TGCGCCAGCAGCTTGTTGGGTCAGGCTGGGGAGACCCAGTACTTC; CDR3 protein: CASSLLGQAGETQYF
D gene: TRBD1; clone size: few; J gene: TRBJ2-1; V gene: TRBV5-1; CDR3 DNA: TGCGCCAGCAGCTTAAGAAGTATAGGACAGGGGACTAATGAGCAGTTCTTC; CDR3 protein: CASSLRSIGQGTNEQFF
D gene: NA; clone size: few; J gene: TRBJ2-4; V gene: TRBV7-2; CDR3 DNA: TGTGCCAGCAGCTTAGCGGGAGTCAAAAACATTCAGTACTTC; CDR3 protein: CASSLAGVKNIQYF
D gene: NA; clone size: NA; J gene: TRBJ2-3; V gene: TRBV18; CDR3 DNA: TGTGCCAGCTCATCGAGACAGGCAGATACGCAGTATTTT; CDR3 protein: CASSSRQADTQYF
D gene: NA; clone size: few; J gene: TRBJ2-1; V gene: TRBV9; CDR3 DNA: TGTGCCAGCAGCGTTCTAGTACAGGACAATGAGCAGTTCTTC; CDR3 protein: CASSVLVQDNEQFF
D gene: NA; clone size: NA; J gene: TRBJ2-1; V gene: TRBV30; CDR3 DNA: TGTGCCTGGATGTGGGATTACAATGAGCAGTTCTTC; CDR3 protein: CAWMWDYNEQFF
D gene: TRBD1; clone size: NA; J gene: TRBJ2-2; V gene: TRBV6-9; CDR3 DNA: TGTGCCAGCAGTTATAACACAGGGGCCAACACCGGGGAGCTGTTTTTT; CDR3 protein: CASSYNTGANTGELFF
D gene: NA; clone size: few; J gene: TRBJ2-5; V gene: TRBV30; CDR3 DNA: TGTGCCTGGAGTGGGGGTACGAAGACCCAGTACTTC; CDR3 protein: CAWSGGTKTQYF
D gene: NA; clone size: NA; J gene: TRBJ2-5; V gene: TRBV20-1; CDR3 DNA: TGCAGTGCGGGAAGGACTGGCGAGACCCAGTACTTC; CDR3 protein: CSAGRTGETQYF
D gene: NA; clone size: many; J gene: TRBJ2-2; V gene: TRBV18; CDR3 DNA: TGTGCCAGCTCACCAACGGGACGGGGGACCGGGGAGCTGTTTTTT; CDR3 protein: CASSPTGRGTGELFF
D gene: NA; clone size: NA; J gene: TRBJ2-5; V gene: TRBV6-2/TRBV6-3; CDR3 DNA: TGTGCCAGCAGTTACAGTTTTAGCCAAGAGACCCAGTACTTC; CDR3 protein: CASSYSFSQETQYF
D gene: TRBD1; clone size: NA; J gene: TRBJ2-6; V gene: TRBV20-1; CDR3 DNA: TGCAGTGCGCCGACAGGGATATCTGGGGCCAACGTCCTGACTTTC; CDR3 protein: CSAPTGISGANVLTF
D gene: NA; clone size: NA; J gene: TRBJ2-7; V gene: TRBV5-1; CDR3 DNA: TGCGCCAGCAGCTTGGAGGCAGGGACTTCCTACGAGCAGTACTTC; CDR3 protein: CASSLEAGTSYEQYF
D gene: NA; clone size: few; J gene: TRBJ1-1; V gene: TRBV3-1; CDR3 DNA: TGTGCCAGCAGCCAAGGATTCCAGGGTGAGGGGACTGAAGCTTTCTTT; CDR3 protein: CASSQGFQGEGTEAFF
D gene: TRBD1; clone size: NA; J gene: TRBJ2-7; V gene: TRBV6-1; CDR3 DNA: TGTGCCAGCAGTGGGGGACAGGGCTTAAACTACGAGCAGTACTTC; CDR3 protein: CASSGGQGLNYEQYF
D gene: NA; clone size: few; J gene: TRBJ2-2; V gene: TRBV29-1; CDR3 DNA: TGCAGCACATTAAGCCCCGAACTCACCGGGGAGCTGTTTTTT; CDR3 protein: CSTLSPELTGELFF
D gene: NA; clone size: NA; J gene: TRBJ1-5; V gene: TRBV24-1; CDR3 DNA: TGTGCCACCAGTGATTTCGTAGATCAGACCCAGCATTTT; CDR3 protein: CATSDFVDQTQHF
D gene: NA; clone size: few; J gene: TRBJ2-7; V gene: TRBV7-6; CDR3 DNA: TGTGCCAGCAGCTTAGCCTACGGGAGCGGGTACGAGCAGTACTTC; CDR3 protein: CASSLAYGSGYEQYF
D gene: TRBD1; clone size: NA; J gene: TRBJ2-2; V gene: TRBV5-1; CDR3 DNA: TGCGCCAGCAGCTCTATAAGGGGGCTTGGCACCGGGGAGCTGTTTTTT; CDR3 protein: CASSSIRGLGTGELFF
D gene: TRBD1; clone size: NA; J gene: TRBJ2-1; V gene: TRBV18; CDR3 DNA: TGTGCCAGCTCGCTAAGGACAGGGGACAATGAGCAGTTCTTC; CDR3 protein: CASSLRTGDNEQFF
D gene: TRBD1; clone size: NA; J gene: TRBJ2-5; V gene: TRBV5-1; CDR3 DNA: TGCGCCAGCAGATGGCAGGGGGCAGAGACCCAGTACTTC; CDR3 protein: CASRWQGAETQYF
D gene: NA; clone size: NA; J gene: TRBJ2-1; V gene: TRBV7-2; CDR3 DNA: TGTGCCAGCAGCCTTGACTGGGGCTCCTACAATGAGCAGTTCTTC; CDR3 protein: CASSLDWGSYNEQFF
D gene: NA; clone size: few; J gene: TRBJ1-2; V gene: TRBV6-5; CDR3 DNA: TGTGCCAGCGGAAACAGCTATGGCTACACCTTC; CDR3 protein: CASGNSYGYTF
D gene: NA; clone size: many; J gene: TRBJ2-6; V gene: TRBV5-1; CDR3 DNA: TGCGCCAGCAGCCAACAGGGCTCTGGGGCCAACGTCCTGACTTTC; CDR3 protein: CASSQQGSGANVLTF
D gene: NA; clone size: few; J gene: TRBJ2-1; V gene: TRBV5-5; CDR3 DNA: TGTGCCAGCACCGACCTGGCGGGGAGCTCCTACAATGAGCAGTTCTTC; CDR3 protein: CASTDLAGSSYNEQFF
D gene: NA; clone size: few; J gene: TRBJ2-4; V gene: TRBV7-8; CDR3 DNA: TGTGCCAGCAGCTCGGGACAAAGGGGAGCCAAAAACATTCAGTACTTC; CDR3 protein: CASSSGQRGAKNIQYF
D gene: NA; clone size: NA; J gene: TRBJ2-1; V gene: TRBV30; CDR3 DNA: TGTGCCTGGAGTACAGGTCTTGAGCAGTTCTTC; CDR3 protein: CAWSTGLEQFF
D gene: NA; clone size: few; J gene: TRBJ2-3; V gene: TRBV7-9; CDR3 DNA: TGTGCCAGCAGCTTAGGTAGCGGCCCTGCTAGCACAGATACGCAGTATTTT; CDR3 protein: CASSLGSGPASTDTQYF
D gene: NA; clone size: many; J gene: TRBJ2-5; V gene: TRBV6-1; CDR3 DNA: TGTGCCAGCAGTCTCCTAGGTGGGGAAGAGACCCAGTACTTC; CDR3 protein: CASSLLGGEETQYF
D gene: NA; clone size: NA; J gene: TRBJ2-7; V gene: TRBV5-1; CDR3 DNA: TGCGCCAGCAGCTTAAGAGCCCCACTCGAGCGGATGACCTACGAGCAGTACTTC; CDR3 protein: CASSLRAPLERMTYEQYF
D gene: NA; clone size: NA; J gene: TRBJ2-2; V gene: TRBV10-1; CDR3 DNA: TGCGCCAGCGGACGGAGCTCGAACACCGGGGAGCTGTTTTTT; CDR3 protein: CASGRSSNTGELFF
D gene: NA; clone size: few; J gene: TRBJ2-7; V gene: TRBV5-1; CDR3 DNA: TGCGCCAGCAGCTTGGACGGAGGGTTTGACTACGAGCAGTACTTC; CDR3 protein: CASSLDGGFDYEQYF
D gene: NA; clone size: few; J gene: TRBJ2-2; V gene: TRBV3-1; CDR3 DNA: TGTGCCAGCAGCCGAGCTGGTACGAACACCGGGGAGCTGTTTTTT; CDR3 protein: CASSRAGTNTGELFF
D gene: NA; clone size: few; J gene: TRBJ2-2; V gene: TRBV20-1; CDR3 DNA: TGCAGTGCTAGAGTTACCCGGACTGGGAACACCGGGGAGCTGTTTTTT; CDR3 protein: CSARVTRTGNTGELFF
D gene: NA; clone size: NA; J gene: TRBJ2-5; V gene: TRBV7-2; CDR3 DNA: TGTGCCAGCAGCGTCGGCGGCCCTCCGCGCCAAGAGACCCAGTACTTC; CDR3 protein: CASSVGGPPRQETQYF
D gene: NA; clone size: few; J gene: TRBJ2-1; V gene: TRBV4-3; CDR3 DNA: TGCGCCAGCAGCCAAGCGGCGACTAGGGGCTACAATGAGCAGTTCTTC; CDR3 protein: CASSQAATRGYNEQFF
D gene: NA; clone size: many; J gene: TRBJ2-7; V gene: TRBV11-2; CDR3 DNA: TGTGCCAGCAGCCCGAGCGGGCGATCCTACGAGCAGTACTTC; CDR3 protein: CASSPSGRSYEQYF
D gene: NA; clone size: few; J gene: TRBJ2-1; V gene: TRBV6-2/TRBV6-3; CDR3 DNA: TGTGCCAGCACTAACACTCGGACTTACAATGAGCAGTTCTTC; CDR3 protein: CASTNTRTYNEQFF
D gene: TRBD2; clone size: few; J gene: TRBJ2-3; V gene: TRBV5-1; CDR3 DNA: TGCGCCAGCAGCCCATCCCGCCCGTCGGGGGGAGATACGCAGTATTTT; CDR3 protein: CASSPSRPSGGDTQYF
D gene: NA; clone size: NA; J gene: TRBJ2-1; V gene: TRBV5-1; CDR3 DNA: TGCGCCAGCAGCTTGGTTCAGGGTAGCAATGAGCAGTTCTTC; CDR3 protein: CASSLVQGSNEQFF
D gene: TRBD2; clone size: NA; J gene: TRBJ2-2; V gene: TRBV5-1; CDR3 DNA: TGCGCCAGCAGCTTGGGACTAGCGGGAGCCGGGGAGCTGTTTTTT; CDR3 protein: CASSLGLAGAGELFF
D gene: TRBD2; clone size: few; J gene: TRBJ2-3; V gene: TRBV5-1; CDR3 DNA: TGCGCCAGCAGCTTGGTTGGTAGCGGGAGCATCGGCACAGATACGCAGTATTTT; CDR3 protein: CASSLVGSGSIGTDTQYF
D gene: NA; clone size: NA; J gene: TRBJ1-3; V gene: TRBV5-6; CDR3 DNA: TGTGCCAGCAGCTTGGTGAGCTCTGGAAACACCATATATTTT; CDR3 protein: CASSLVSSGNTIYF
D gene: NA; clone size: NA; J gene: TRBJ2-1; V gene: TRBV10-3; CDR3 DNA: TGTGCCATCAGTGGACAGGAACGCGACAATGAGCAGTTCTTC; CDR3 protein: CAISGQERDNEQFF
D gene: NA; clone size: few; J gene: TRBJ2-3; V gene: TRBV29-1; CDR3 DNA: TGCAGCGTGCAGAGACCGGGACTAGATACGCAGTATTTT; CDR3 protein: CSVQRPGLDTQYF
D gene: NA; clone size: few; J gene: TRBJ2-7; V gene: TRBV7-2; CDR3 DNA: TGTGCCAGCAGACTCGGTGGGGGCTACGAGCAGTACTTC; CDR3 protein: CASRLGGGYEQYF
D gene: TRBD1; clone size: few; J gene: TRBJ1-2; V gene: TRBV5-1; CDR3 DNA: TGCGCCAGCAGCCCGGTACAGGGGCCGGCCTATGGCTACACCTTC; CDR3 protein: CASSPVQGPAYGYTF
D gene: TRBD2; clone size: NA; J gene: TRBJ2-7; V gene: TRBV20-1; CDR3 DNA: TGCAGTGCTAGCCCCCCTAGAGCGGGGGATCTGGAGCAGTACTTC; CDR3 protein: CSASPPRAGDLEQYF